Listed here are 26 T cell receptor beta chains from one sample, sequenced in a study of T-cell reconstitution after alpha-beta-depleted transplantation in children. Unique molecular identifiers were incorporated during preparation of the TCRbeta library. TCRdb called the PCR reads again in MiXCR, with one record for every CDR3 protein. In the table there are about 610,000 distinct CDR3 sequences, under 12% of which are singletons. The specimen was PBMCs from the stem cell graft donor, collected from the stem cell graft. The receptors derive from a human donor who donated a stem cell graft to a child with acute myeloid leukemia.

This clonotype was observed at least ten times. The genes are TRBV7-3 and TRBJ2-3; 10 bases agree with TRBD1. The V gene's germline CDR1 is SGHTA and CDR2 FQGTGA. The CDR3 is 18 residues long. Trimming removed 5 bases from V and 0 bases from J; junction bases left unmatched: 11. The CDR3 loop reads CASSPRTGTGVSTDTQYF. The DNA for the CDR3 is TGTGCCAGCAGCCCGAGGACCGGGACAGGGGTCAGCACAGATACGCAGTATTTT.

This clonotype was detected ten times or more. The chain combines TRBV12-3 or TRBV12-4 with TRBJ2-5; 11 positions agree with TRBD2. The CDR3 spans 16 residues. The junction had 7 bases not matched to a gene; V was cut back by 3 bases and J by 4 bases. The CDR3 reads CASSFGSGRAGETQYF. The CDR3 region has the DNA TGTGCCAGCAGTTTCGGTAGCGGGAGGGCCGGAGAGACCCAGTACTTC.

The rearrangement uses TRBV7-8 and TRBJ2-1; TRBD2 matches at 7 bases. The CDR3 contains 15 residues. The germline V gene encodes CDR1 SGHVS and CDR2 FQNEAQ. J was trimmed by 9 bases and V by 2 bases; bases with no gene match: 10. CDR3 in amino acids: CASSLRSPGGVEQFF. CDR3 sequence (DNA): TGTGCCAGCAGCTTACGGTCCCCGGGGGGTGTTGAGCAGTTCTTC.

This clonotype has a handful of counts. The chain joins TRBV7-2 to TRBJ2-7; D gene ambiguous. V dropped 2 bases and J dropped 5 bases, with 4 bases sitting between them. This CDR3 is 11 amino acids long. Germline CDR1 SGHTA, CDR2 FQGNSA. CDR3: CASSLIHEQYF. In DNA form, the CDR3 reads TGTGCCAGCAGCTTAATCCACGAGCAGTACTTC.

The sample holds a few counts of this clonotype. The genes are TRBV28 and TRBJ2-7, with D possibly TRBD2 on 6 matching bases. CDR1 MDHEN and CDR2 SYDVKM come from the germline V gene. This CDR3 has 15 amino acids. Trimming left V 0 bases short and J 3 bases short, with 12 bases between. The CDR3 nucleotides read TGTGCCAGCAGTTTATGGGGGACTTTGGACTACGAGCAGTACTTC. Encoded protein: CASSLWGTLDYEQYF.

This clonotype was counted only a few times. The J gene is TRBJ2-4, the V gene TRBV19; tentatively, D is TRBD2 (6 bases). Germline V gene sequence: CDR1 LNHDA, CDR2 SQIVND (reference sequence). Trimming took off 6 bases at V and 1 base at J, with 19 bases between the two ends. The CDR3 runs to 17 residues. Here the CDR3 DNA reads TGTGCCAGTAGCCCCCGCCGGAGGGCCGAGGCCAAAAACATTCAGTACTTC. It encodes CASSPRRRAEAKNIQYF.

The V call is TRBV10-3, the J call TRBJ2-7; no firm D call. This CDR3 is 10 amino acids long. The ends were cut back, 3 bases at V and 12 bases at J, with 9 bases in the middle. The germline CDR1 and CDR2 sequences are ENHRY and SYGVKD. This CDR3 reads CAISDSLPYF. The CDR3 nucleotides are TGTGCCATCAGTGACTCACTCCCGTACTTC.

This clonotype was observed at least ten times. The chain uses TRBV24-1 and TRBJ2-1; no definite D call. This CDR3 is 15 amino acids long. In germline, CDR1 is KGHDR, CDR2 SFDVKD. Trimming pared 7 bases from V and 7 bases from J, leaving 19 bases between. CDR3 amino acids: CATSDGRAGQNEQFF. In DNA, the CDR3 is TGTGCCACCAGCGACGGACGGGCTGGGCAAAATGAGCAGTTCTTC.

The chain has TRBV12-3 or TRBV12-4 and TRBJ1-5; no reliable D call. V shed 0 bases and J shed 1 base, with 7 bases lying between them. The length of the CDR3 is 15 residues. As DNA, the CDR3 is TGTGCCAGCAGTTTAGCAGGGCAGAGCAATCAGCCCCAGCATTTT. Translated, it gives CASSLAGQSNQPQHF.

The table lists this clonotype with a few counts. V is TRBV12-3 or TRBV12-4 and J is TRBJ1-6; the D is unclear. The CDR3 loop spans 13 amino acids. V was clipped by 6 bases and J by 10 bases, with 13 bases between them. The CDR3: CASSPQTESPLHF. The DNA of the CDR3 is TGTGCCAGCAGCCCACAGACCGAGTCACCCCTCCACTTT.

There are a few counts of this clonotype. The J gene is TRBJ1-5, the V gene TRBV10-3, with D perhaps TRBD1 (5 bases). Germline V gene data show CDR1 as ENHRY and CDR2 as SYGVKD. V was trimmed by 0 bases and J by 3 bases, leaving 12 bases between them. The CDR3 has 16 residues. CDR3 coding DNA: TGTGCCATCAGTGAGTCGAGGGGCCCCCTCAATCAGCCCCAGCATTTT. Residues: CAISESRGPLNQPQHF.

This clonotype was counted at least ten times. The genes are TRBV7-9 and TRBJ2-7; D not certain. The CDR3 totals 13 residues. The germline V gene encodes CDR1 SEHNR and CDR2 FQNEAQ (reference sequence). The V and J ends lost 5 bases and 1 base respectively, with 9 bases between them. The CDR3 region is CASSLVESYEQYF. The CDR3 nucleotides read TGTGCCAGCAGCCTTGTGGAATCCTACGAGCAGTACTTC.

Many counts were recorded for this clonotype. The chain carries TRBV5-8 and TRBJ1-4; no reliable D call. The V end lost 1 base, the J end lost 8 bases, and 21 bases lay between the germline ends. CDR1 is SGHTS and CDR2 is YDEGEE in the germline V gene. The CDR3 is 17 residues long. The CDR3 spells CASSLHRVTLEPEKLFF. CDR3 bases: TGTGCCAGCAGCTTGCATCGGGTTACACTCGAGCCGGAAAAACTGTTTTTT. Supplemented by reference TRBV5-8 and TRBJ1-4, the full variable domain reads EAGVTQSPTHLIKTRGQQATLRCSPISGHTSVYWYQQALGLGLQFLLWYDEGEERNRGNFPPRFSGRQFPNYSSELNVNALELEDSALYLCASSLHRVTLEPEKLFFGSGTQLSVL.

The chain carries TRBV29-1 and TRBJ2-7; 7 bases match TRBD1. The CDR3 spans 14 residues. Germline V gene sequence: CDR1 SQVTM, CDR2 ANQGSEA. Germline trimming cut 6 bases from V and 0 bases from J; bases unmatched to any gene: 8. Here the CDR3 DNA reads TGCAGCGTCCGCACAGGGGCTGTCTCCTACGAGCAGTACTTC. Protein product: CSVRTGAVSYEQYF.

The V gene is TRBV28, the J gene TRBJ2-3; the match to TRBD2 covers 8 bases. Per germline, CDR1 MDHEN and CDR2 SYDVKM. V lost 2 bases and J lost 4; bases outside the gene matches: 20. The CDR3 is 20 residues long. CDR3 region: CASSLPEGGTLLAVPDTQYF. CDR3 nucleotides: TGTGCCAGCAGTTTACCCGAGGGGGGGACCCTACTAGCGGTCCCAGATACGCAGTATTTT.

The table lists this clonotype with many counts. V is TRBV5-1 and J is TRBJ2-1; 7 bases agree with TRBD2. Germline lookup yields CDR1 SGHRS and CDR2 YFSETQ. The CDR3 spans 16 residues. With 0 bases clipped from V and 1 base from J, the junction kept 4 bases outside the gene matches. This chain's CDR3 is CASSLEASGSYNEQFF. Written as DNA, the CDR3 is TGCGCCAGCAGCTTGGAGGCTAGCGGATCCTACAATGAGCAGTTCTTC.

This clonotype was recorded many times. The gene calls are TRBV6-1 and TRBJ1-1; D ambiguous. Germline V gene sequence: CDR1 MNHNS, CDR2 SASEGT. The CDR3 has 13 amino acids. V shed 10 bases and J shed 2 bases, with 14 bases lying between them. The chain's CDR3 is CATQDGFNTEAFF. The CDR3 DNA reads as TGTGCCACCCAGGACGGTTTTAACACTGAAGCTTTCTTT.

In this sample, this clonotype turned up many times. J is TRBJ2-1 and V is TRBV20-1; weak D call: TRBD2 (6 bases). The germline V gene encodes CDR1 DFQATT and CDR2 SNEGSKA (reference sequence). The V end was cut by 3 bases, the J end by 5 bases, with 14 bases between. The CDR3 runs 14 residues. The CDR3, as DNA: TGCAGTGCTAGTAAGGCGGCGGGAAACAATGAGCAGTTCTTC. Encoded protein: CSASKAAGNNEQFF.

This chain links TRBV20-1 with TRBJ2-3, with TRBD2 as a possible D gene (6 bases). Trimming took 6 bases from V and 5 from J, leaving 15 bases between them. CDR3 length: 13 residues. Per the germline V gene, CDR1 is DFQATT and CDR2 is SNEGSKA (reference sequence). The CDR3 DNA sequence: TGCAGTGCCTGGGAGGTGGGGCAAGATACGCAGTATTTT. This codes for CSAWEVGQDTQYF.

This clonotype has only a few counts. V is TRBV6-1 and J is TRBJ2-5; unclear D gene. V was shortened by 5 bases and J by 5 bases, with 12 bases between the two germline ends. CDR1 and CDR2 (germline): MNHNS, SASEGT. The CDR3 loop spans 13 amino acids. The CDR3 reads CASSPRSSETQYF. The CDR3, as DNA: TGTGCCAGCAGTCCCCGTTCGTCGGAGACCCAGTACTTC.

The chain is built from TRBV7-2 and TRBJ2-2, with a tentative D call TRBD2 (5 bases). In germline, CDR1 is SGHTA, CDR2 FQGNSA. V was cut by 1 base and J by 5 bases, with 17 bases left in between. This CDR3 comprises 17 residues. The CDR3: CASSLELTSRGTGELFF. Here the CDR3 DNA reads TGTGCCAGCAGCTTAGAGTTAACCAGTAGAGGGACCGGGGAGCTGTTTTTT.

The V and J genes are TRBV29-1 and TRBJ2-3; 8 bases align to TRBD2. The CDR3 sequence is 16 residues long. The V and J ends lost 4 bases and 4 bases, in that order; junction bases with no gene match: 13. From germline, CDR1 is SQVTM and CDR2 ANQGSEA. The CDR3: CSVGGVSGIAADTQYF. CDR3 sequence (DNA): TGCAGCGTTGGGGGTGTTAGCGGGATAGCGGCAGATACGCAGTATTTT.

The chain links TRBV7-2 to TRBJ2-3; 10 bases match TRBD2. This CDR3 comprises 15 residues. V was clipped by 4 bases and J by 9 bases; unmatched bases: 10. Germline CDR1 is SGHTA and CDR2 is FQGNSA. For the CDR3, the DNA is TGTGCCAGCAGCTCCCCTAGCGGGGGCATATGGACGCAGTATTTT. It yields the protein CASSSPSGGIWTQYF.

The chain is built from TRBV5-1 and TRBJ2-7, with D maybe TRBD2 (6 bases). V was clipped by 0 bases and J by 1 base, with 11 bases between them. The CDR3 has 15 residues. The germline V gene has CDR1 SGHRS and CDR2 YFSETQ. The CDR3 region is CASSLASADSYEQYF. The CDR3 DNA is TGCGCCAGCAGCTTGGCTAGCGCGGATTCCTACGAGCAGTACTTC.

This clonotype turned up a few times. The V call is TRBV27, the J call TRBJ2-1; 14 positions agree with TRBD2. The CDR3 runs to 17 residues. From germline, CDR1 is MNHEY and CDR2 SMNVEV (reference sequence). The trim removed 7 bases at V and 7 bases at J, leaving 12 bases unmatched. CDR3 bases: TGTGCCAGCACCAAATGGACTCGGACTAGCGGGAGGAATGAGCAGTTCTTC. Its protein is CASTKWTRTSGRNEQFF.

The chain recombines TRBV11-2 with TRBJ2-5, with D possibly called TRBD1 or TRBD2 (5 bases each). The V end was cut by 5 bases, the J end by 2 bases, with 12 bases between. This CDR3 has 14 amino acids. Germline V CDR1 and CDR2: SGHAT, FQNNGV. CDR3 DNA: TGTGCCAGCAGCGCCGGGACCCATCAAGAGACCCAGTACTTC. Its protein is CASSAGTHQETQYF.